This paragraph covers one T cell receptor (beta chain) sequence. This sample was taken from a study of blood T cell repertoires in COVID-19. Study-wide background: The cDNA or gDNA used as material had been derived from T cells, B-cell-depleted T cells, or PBMCs.

As processed by the authors: Reference gene primer amplification gave estimated nucleated cell counts. Generated by immunoSEQ multiplex PCR, the TCRdb table keeps only in-frame clones and is missing some. The DNA was the basis for D and trimming; V, J and clone size are from that table. Of some 80,000 clones listed, roughly 80% are singletons. This CDR3 is 15 amino acids long. With 4 bases clipped from V and 10 bases from J, the junction kept 14 bases outside the gene matches. Germline CDR1 and CDR2: SEHNR and FQNEAQ (reference sequence). The TCR comes from a woman aged 70-85 years with acute or convalescent COVID-19. Sequenced input: peripheral blood. The rearrangement links TRBV7-9 to TRBJ1-1, with 8 bases aligning to TRBD1. CDR3 residues: CASSSAGGAGFGAFF. CDR3 DNA sequence: TGTGCCAGCAGCTCAGCAGGGGGCGCCGGGTTCGGAGCTTTCTTT.